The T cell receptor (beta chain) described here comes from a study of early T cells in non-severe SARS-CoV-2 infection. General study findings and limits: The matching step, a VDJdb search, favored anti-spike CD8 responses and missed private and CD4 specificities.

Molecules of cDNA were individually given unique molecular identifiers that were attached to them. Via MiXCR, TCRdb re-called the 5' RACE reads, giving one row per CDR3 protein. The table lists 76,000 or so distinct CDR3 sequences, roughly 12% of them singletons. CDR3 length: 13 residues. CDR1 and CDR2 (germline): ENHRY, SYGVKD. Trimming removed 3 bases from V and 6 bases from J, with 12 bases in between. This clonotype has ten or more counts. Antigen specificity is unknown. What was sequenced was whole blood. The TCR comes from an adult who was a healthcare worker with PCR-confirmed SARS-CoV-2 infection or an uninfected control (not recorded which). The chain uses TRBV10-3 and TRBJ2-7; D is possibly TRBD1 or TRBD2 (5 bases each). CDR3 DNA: TGTGCCATCAGTGATCAAGGGGCGGGCGAGCAGTACTTC. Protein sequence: CAISDQGAGEQYF.